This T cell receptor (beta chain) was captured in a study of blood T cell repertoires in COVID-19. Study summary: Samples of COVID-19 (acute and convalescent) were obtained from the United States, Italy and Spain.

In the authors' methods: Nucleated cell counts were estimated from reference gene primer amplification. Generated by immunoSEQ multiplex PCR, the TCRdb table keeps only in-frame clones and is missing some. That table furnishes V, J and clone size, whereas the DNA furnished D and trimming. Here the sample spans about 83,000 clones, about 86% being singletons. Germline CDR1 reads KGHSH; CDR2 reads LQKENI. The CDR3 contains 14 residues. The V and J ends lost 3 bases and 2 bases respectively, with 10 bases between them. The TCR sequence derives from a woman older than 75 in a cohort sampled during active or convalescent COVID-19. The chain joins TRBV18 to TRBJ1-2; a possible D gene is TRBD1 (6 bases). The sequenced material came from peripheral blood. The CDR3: CASSPTQGNYGYTF. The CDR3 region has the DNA TGTGCCAGCTCACCCACACAGGGAAACTATGGCTACACCTTC.